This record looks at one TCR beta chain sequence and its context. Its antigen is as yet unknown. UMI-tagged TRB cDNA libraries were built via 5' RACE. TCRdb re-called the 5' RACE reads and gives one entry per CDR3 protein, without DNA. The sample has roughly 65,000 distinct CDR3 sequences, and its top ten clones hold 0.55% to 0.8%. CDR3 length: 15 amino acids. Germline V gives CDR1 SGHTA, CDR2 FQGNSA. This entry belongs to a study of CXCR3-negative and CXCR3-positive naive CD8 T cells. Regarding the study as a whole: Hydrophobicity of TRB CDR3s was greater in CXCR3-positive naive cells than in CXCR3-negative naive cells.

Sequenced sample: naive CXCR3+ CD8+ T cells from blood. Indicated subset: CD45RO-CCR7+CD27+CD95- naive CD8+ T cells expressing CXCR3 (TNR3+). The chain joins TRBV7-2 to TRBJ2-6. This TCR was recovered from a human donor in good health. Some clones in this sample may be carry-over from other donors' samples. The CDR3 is CASSLFVAGANVLTF.